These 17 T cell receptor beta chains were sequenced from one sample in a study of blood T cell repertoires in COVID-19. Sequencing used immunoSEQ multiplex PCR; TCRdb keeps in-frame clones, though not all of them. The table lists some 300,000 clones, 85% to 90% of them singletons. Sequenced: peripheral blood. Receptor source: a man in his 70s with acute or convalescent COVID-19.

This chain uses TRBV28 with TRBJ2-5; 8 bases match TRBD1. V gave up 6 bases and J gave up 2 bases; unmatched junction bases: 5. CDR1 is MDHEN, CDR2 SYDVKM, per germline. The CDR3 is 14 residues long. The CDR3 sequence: CASSGTGFQETQYF. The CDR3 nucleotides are TGTGCCAGCAGCGGGACAGGCTTTCAAGAGACCCAGTACTTC.

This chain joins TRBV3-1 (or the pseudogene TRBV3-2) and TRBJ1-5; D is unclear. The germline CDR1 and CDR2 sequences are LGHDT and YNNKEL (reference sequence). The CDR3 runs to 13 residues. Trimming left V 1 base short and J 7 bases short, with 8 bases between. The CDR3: CASSQGTGQPQHF. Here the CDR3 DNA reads TGTGCCAGCAGCCAAGGAACGGGGCAGCCCCAGCATTTT.

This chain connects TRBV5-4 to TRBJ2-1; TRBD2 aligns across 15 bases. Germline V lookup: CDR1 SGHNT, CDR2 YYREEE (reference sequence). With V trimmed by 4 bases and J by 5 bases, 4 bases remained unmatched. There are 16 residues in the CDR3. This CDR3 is CASSPGLAGGNNEQFF. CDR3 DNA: TGTGCCAGCAGCCCGGGACTAGCGGGGGGCAACAATGAGCAGTTCTTC. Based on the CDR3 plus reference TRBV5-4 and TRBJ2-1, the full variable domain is ETGVTQSPTHLIKTRGQQVTLRCSSQSGHNTVSWYQQALGQGPQFIFQYYREEENGRGNFPPRFSGLQFPNYSSELNVNALELDDSALYLCASSPGLAGGNNEQFFGPGTRLTVL.

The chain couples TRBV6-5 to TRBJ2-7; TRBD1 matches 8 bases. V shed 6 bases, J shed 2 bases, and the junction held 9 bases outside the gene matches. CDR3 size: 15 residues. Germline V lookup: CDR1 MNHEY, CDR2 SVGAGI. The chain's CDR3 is CASRFGQGPTYEQYF. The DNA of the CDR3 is TGTGCCAGCAGGTTCGGACAGGGCCCTACCTACGAGCAGTACTTC.

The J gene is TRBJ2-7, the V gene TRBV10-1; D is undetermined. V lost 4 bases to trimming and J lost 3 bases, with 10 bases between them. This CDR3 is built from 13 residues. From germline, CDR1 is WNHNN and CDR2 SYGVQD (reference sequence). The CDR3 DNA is TGCGCCAGCAGTGCGAACAAAGACTACGAGCAGTACTTC. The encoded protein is CASSANKDYEQYF.

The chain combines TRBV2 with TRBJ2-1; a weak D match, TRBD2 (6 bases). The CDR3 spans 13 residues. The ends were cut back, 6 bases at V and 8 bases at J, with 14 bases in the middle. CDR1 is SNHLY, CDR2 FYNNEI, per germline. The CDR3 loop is CASRGGSKDEQFF. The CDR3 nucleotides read TGTGCCAGCAGGGGGGGTAGCAAGGATGAGCAGTTCTTC.

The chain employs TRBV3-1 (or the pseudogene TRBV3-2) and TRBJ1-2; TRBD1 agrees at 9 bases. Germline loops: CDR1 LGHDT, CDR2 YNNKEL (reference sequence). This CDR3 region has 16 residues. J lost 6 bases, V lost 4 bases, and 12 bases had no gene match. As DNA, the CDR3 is TGTGCCAGCAGCCCCGGGACAGGGAGGTCACTTCATGGCTACACCTTC. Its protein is CASSPGTGRSLHGYTF.

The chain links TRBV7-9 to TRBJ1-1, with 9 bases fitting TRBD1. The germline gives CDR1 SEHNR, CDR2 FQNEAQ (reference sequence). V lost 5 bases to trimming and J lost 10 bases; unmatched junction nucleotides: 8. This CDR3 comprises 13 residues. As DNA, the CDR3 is TGTGCCAGCAGCCTCCGGGACAGGGAAGTAGCTTTCTTT. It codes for CASSLRDREVAFF.

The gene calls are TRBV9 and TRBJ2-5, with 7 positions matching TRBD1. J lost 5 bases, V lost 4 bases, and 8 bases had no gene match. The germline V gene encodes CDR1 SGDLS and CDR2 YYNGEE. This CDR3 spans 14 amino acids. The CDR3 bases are TGTGCCAGCAGCCCTGGACAGGAGTTGGAGACCCAGTACTTC. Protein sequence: CASSPGQELETQYF.

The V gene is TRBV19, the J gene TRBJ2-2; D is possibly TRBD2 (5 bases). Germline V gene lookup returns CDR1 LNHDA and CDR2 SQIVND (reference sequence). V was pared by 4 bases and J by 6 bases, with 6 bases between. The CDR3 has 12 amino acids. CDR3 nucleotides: TGTGCCAGTAGTAAGAGGGCCGGGGAGCTGTTTTTT. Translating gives CASSKRAGELFF.

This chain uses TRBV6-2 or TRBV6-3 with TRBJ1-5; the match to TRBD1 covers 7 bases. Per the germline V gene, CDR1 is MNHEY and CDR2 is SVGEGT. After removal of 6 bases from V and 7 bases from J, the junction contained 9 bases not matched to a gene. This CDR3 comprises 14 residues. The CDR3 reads CASSIDRAKQPQHF. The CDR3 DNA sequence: TGTGCCAGCAGCATCGACAGGGCGAAGCAGCCCCAGCATTTT.

The CDR3 protein is CASSQDWREGETQYF. The CDR3 DNA reads as TGCGCCAGCAGCCAAGACTGGCGGGAGGGAGAGACCCAGTACTTC. V usage is TRBV4-3 and J usage is TRBJ2-5; 9 nucleotides agree with TRBD2. Trimming cost V 0 bases and J 4 bases; bases outside gene matches: 3. There are 15 residues in the CDR3. Per the germline V gene, CDR1 is LGHNA and CDR2 is YSLEER.

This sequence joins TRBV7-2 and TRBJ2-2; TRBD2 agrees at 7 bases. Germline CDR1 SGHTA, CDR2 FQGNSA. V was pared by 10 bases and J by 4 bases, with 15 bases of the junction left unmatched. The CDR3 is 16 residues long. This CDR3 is CATLAQAGRRTGELFF. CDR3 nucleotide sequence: TGTGCCACTCTGGCCCAAGCGGGAAGACGCACCGGGGAGCTGTTTTTT.

CDR3 nucleotide sequence: TGCGCCAGCAGCTTACAAATACAGGGGGAGCGCGGGGAGCTGTTTTTT. It yields the protein CASSLQIQGERGELFF. The chain combines TRBV5-1 with TRBJ2-2; the match to TRBD1 covers 8 bases. In germline, CDR1 is SGHRS, CDR2 YFSETQ. V shed 2 bases and J 7 bases; nucleotides not matched to a gene: 10. CDR3 length equals 16 residues.

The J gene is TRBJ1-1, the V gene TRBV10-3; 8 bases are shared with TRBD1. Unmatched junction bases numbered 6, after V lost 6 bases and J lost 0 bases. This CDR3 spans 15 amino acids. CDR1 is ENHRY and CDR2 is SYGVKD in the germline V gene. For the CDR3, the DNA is TGTGCCATCAGAAGACAGGGGTTTCTGAACACTGAAGCTTTCTTT. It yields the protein CAIRRQGFLNTEAFF.

In nucleotides, the CDR3 is TGTGCCAGCAGCCAAGTGGGACAGGGAGGGGCCGGGGAGCTGTTTTTT. Its protein product is CASSQVGQGGAGELFF. This chain uses TRBV4-2 with TRBJ2-2; 9 bases fit TRBD1. Germline CDR1 and CDR2: LGHNA and YNFKEQ. Trimming cost V 1 base and J 6 bases; bases outside gene matches: 6. The CDR3 is made up of 16 amino acids.

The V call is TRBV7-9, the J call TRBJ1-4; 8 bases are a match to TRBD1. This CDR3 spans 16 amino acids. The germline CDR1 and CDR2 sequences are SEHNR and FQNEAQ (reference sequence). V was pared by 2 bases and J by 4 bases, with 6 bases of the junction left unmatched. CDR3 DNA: TGTGCCAGCAGCTTAAGAGGACAGGGCGGTAATGAAAAACTGTTTTTT. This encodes CASSLRGQGGNEKLFF.